The following is a T cell receptor (beta chain) sequence with its context. Its antigen is undetermined. The V gene lost 4 bases and the J gene lost 1 base, with 7 bases spanning the gap. Looked up from germline, CDR1 is GTSNPN and CDR2 is SVGIG (reference sequence). This CDR3 is built from 13 residues. Sequenced by immunoSEQ multiplex PCR; TCRdb stores in-frame clones only, minus some. The sample includes about 94,000 clones, 91% of them seen just once. These data come from a study of graft-versus-host responses after intestinal transplantation. Study-wide results and caveats: Detection of GvH clones occurred in recipient marrow, and some had their first appearance in ileum or blood. Levels of circulating GvH clones at their peak were associated with early post-transplant HvG declines.

The sequencing here drew on unstimulated CD8+ T cells sorted from spleen or lymph node cells, taken before intestinal transplant. The sequence came from a human donor who received an intestinal transplant. This chain connects TRBV30 to TRBJ1-4, with D unresolved. The DNA of the CDR3 is TGTGCCTGGAACTCAGGAACTAATGAAAAACTGTTTTTT. Translation: CAWNSGTNEKLFF.